The 9 T cell receptor beta chains below all came from one sample that was sequenced in a study of naive and memory T cell subsets. Whole-study results and caveats: Especially in CD8 cells, naive repertoires contained a few larger clonotypes, possibly CD45RA-re-expressing memory cells.

No antigen has been assigned to these receptors. The beta constant-region primer was an equimolar mix of two oligonucleotides covering TRBC1 and TRBC2. Nested alpha and beta constant-region primers with the SP2 primer drove four PCR rounds on ligated cDNA. Using its own MiXCR run on the UMI-ligation and nested PCR reads, TCRdb lists one record per CDR3 protein. Of around 83,000 distinct CDR3 sequences in the sample, 10% to 12% were seen once. Sequenced: naive CD4+ T cells from blood. The receptors were sampled from a human donor in good health.

The chain joins TRBV7-9 to TRBJ1-1; possibly TRBD1 for D (6 bases). V was cut by 5 bases and J by 4 bases, with 11 bases left in between. Germline CDR1 and CDR2: SEHNR and FQNEAQ (reference sequence). The CDR3 contains 13 residues. CDR3 protein: CASSTTGFTEAFF. The CDR3 DNA is TGTGCCAGCAGCACAACAGGGTTCACTGAAGCTTTCTTT.

This clonotype turned up a few times. V and J are TRBV5-1 and TRBJ1-6; D remains ambiguous. In germline, CDR1 is SGHRS, CDR2 YFSETQ. With 4 bases removed from V and 10 bases from J, the gap between germline ends came to 21 bases. The CDR3 consists of 16 residues. This chain's CDR3 is CASSVGLAGNPSPLHF. For the CDR3, the DNA is TGCGCCAGCAGCGTGGGGTTAGCTGGCAATCCATCACCCCTCCACTTT.

With respect to this clonotype: Given a much more abundant clone one base away, this may be a read error. This sequence joins TRBV29-1 and TRBJ2-3, with 7 bases fitting TRBD2. The CDR3 sequence is 15 residues long. CDR1 and CDR2 from the germline V gene are SQVTM and ANQGSEA. The V gene end was trimmed by 3 bases and the J gene end by 6 bases; junction bases not matched to a gene: 12. For the CDR3, the DNA is TGCAGCGTTGATTGGCGGGAGATTCAACCGGATACGCAGTATTTT. It encodes CSVDWREIQPDTQYF.

The chain recombines TRBV6-5 with TRBJ1-5; 9 bases agree with TRBD1. The V gene's germline CDR1 is MNHEY and CDR2 SVGAGI. There are 15 residues in the CDR3. The J segment lost 6 bases and the V segment lost 6 bases, leaving 9 bases of the junction unmatched. In DNA, the CDR3 is TGTGCCAGCAGCTCTACGGGACAGGGTGGTCAGCCCCAGCATTTT. Translated: CASSSTGQGGQPQHF.

In regard to this clonotype: Compared with germline, one end of the junction differs, possibly owing to a read error. The V and J genes are TRBV7-7 and TRBJ2-5; TRBD1 or TRBD2 may be the D gene (5 bases each). The CDR3 runs to 14 residues. Germline V gene sequence: CDR1 SSHAT, CDR2 FNYEAQ (reference sequence). CDR3 amino acids: CASSPGPNQETQYF. In DNA form, the CDR3 reads TGTGCTAGCAGCCCGGGACCAAACCAAGAGACCCAGTACTTC.

This sequence joins TRBV6-2 or TRBV6-3 and TRBJ1-1; 7 bases line up with TRBD1. V shed 10 bases and J 2 bases; nucleotides not matched to a gene: 10. This CDR3 comprises 14 residues. The V gene's germline CDR1 is MNHEY and CDR2 SVGEGT. CDR3 nucleotides: TGTGCCACCAAATGGGGGACAGTAAACACTGAAGCTTTCTTT. As protein: CATKWGTVNTEAFF.

V and J are TRBV19 and TRBJ2-6, with TRBD1 identical over 8 bases. V lost 3 bases, J lost 0 bases, and 10 bases stayed unmatched. Germline CDR1 LNHDA, CDR2 SQIVND (reference sequence). The CDR3 runs to 19 residues. The CDR3 loop reads CASSIRVGTGYSGANVLTF. CDR3 bases: TGTGCCAGTAGTATTCGGGTCGGGACAGGTTACTCTGGGGCCAACGTCCTGACTTTC.

This clonotype was picked up a small number of times. The gene calls are TRBV27 and TRBJ2-3; possibly TRBD1 for D (7 bases). The ends were cut back, 3 bases at V and 2 bases at J, with 18 bases in the middle. The CDR3 sequence is 17 residues long. Germline V gene sequence: CDR1 MNHEY, CDR2 SMNVEV (reference sequence). The chain's CDR3 is CASSLALDREVTDTQYF. The CDR3 bases are TGTGCCAGCAGTTTGGCGCTAGACAGGGAGGTCACAGATACGCAGTATTTT.

This clonotype showed up just a few times. V is TRBV7-8 and J is TRBJ1-2; D call uncertain. Germline CDR1 SGHVS, CDR2 FQNEAQ. The germline V and J ends were trimmed by 4 bases and 0 bases, with 15 bases remaining between them. This CDR3 has 16 residues. The CDR3 loop reads CASSSRGGSSNYGYTF. The CDR3 DNA reads TGTGCCAGCAGCTCCCGAGGAGGCAGCTCTAACTATGGCTACACCTTC. The full variable domain, its missing parts supplied by reference TRBV7-8 and TRBJ1-2, is GAGVSQSPRYKVAKRGQDVALRCDPISGHVSLFWYQQALGQGPEFLTYFQNEAQLDKSGLPSDRFFAERPEGSVSTLKIQRTQQEDSAVYLCASSSRGGSSNYGYTFGSGTRLTVV.